The clone carrying this TCR beta chain was seen repeatedly, ten times or more. Its antigen is not identified. The data are from a study of response to subunit inactivated influenza vaccine. Study findings and constraints: Few new T cells, the authors suggested, are recruited by each seasonal influenza vaccination.

TCRdb ran MiXCR on the RT-PCR reads and lists one entry per CDR3 protein. The sample records about 700,000 distinct CDR3 sequences, around 16% being singletons. This CDR3 region has 15 residues. Germline CDR1 SGHRS, CDR2 YFSETQ. The V and J ends lost 2 bases and 1 base respectively, with 7 bases between them. Here the sequenced sample was PBMCs from blood, taken 12 days after vaccination. This chain uses TRBV5-1 with TRBJ2-6; D not certain. This clonotype was sampled from a middle-aged man who received an inactivated influenza vaccine. CDR3 sequence: CASSLTASGANVLTF. The DNA for the CDR3 is TGCGCCAGCAGCTTAACGGCTTCTGGGGCCAACGTCCTGACTTTC.